This T cell receptor (beta chain) originates from a study of metastatic and nonmetastatic thyroid tumors. Overall study: Malignant and benign thyroid patients had repertoires compared in peripheral blood and tumor or nodule tissue. Overall study results and limits: Significantly higher TCR beta diversity was reportedly seen in malignant thyroid tumors than benign nodules, in blood and tumor.

Methods used by the authors: For papillary thyroid cancer, a distant-metastasis classifier was constructed from CDR3 differences observed across clinicopathological groups. TCRdb called clones again from the PCR reads with MiXCR. The V and J calls reflect TCRdb's pipeline rather than the authors' work. The sample has about 9,400 clones, 25% to 40% seen once. This clone showed up just a few times. What it binds is unknown. V lost 0 bases to trimming and J lost 4 bases, with 12 bases between them. CDR1 is MNHNY and CDR2 is SVGAGI in the germline V gene (reference sequence). The CDR3 extends over 15 amino acids. None of the patients had undergone any treatment ahead of thyroid surgery.

This TCR derives from a female donor with papillary thyroid cancer or a benign thyroid nodule (not recorded which). Some clones in this sample may be carry-over from other donors' samples. Material for sequencing was adjacent normal tissue. The genes are TRBV6-6 and TRBJ1-2, with D possibly matching TRBD1 (5 bases). CDR3 bases: TGTGCCAGCAGTTACTCGGGGGTAACTGGCTATGGCTACACCTTC. It is translated as CASSYSGVTGYGYTF.